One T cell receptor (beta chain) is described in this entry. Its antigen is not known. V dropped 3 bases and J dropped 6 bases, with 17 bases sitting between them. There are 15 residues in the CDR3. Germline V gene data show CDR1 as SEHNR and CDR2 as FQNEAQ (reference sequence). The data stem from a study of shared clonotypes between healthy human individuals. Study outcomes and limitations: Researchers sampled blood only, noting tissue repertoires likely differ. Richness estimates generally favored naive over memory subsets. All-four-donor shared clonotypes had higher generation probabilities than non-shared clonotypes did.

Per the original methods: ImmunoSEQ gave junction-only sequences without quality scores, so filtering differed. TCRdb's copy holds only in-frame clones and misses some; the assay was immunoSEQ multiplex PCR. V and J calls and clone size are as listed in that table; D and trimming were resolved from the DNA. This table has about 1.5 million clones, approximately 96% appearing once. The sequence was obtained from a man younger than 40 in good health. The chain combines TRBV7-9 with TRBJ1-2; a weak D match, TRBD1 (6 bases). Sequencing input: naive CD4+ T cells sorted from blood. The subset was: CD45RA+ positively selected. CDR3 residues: CASSLDGQFSNGYTF. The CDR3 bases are TGTGCCAGCAGCTTGGATGGACAGTTCTCCAATGGCTACACCTTC.